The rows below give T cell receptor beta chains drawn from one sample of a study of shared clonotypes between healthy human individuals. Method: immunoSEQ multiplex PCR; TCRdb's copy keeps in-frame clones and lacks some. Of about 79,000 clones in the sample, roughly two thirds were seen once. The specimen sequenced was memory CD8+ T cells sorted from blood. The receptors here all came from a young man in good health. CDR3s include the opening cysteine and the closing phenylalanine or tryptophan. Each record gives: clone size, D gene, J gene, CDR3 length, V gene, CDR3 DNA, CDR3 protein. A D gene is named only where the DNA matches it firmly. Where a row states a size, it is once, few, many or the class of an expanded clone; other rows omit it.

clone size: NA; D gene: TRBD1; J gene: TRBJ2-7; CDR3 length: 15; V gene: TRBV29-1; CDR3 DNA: TGCAGCGTTGAGGACCGGGACAGGGGACCCTACGAGCAGTACTTC; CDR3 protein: CSVEDRDRGPYEQYF
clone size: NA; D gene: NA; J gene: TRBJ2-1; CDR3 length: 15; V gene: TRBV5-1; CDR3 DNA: TGCGCCAGCAGCTTGGTGACTCAGTCCTACAATGAGCAGTTCTTC; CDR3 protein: CASSLVTQSYNEQFF
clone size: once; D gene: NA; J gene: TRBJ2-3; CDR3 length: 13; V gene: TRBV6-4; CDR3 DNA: TGTGCCAGCAGTGAAGGTGACACAGATACGCAGTATTTT; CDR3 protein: CASSEGDTDTQYF
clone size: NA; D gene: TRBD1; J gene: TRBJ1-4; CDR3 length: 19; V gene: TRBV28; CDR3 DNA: TGTGCCAGCGCCCGGACAGGGGGCGAGGCGTTCGGTACTAATGAAAAACTGTTTTTT; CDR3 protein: CASARTGGEAFGTNEKLFF
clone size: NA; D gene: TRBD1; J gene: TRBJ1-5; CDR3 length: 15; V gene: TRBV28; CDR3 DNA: TGTGCCGTAAGAACAACGGGGACAGCAAATCAGCCCCAGCATTTT; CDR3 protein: CAVRTTGTANQPQHF
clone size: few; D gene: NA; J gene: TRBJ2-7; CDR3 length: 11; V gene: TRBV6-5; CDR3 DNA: TGTGCCAGCGGAGGGAAGTACGAGCAGTACTTC; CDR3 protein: CASGGKYEQYF
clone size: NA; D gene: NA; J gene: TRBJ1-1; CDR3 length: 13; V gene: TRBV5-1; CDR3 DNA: TGCGCCAGCAGCTTGGACAGAGCCACTGAAGCTTTCTTT; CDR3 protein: CASSLDRATEAFF
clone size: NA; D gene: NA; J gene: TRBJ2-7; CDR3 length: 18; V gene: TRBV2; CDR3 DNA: TGTGCCAGCAGTGCCCCGTACCTTACAGGGGGGAGGGACTACGAGCAGTACTTC; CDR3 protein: CASSAPYLTGGRDYEQYF
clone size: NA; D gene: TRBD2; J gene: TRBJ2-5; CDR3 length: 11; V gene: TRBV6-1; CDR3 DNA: TGTGCCAGCAGCGGGGGGGGGACCCAGTACTTC; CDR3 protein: CASSGGGTQYF
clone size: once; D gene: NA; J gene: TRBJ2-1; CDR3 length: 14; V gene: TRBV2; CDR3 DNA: TGTGCCAGCAGTGGGACTACGGATTACAATGAGCAGTTCTTC; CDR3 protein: CASSGTTDYNEQFF
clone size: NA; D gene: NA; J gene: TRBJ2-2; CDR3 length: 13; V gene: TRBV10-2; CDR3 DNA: TGCGCCAGCTCAATCAGCGAGAGCGGGGAGCTGTTTTTT; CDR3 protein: CASSISESGELFF